Listed here is a single TCR beta chain. J gave up 0 bases and V 1 base, and 6 bases lay outside the gene matches. Germline CDR1 and CDR2: LGHDT and YNNKEL (reference sequence). The CDR3 consists of 17 residues. Repertoires were generated with immunoSEQ multiplex PCR, while TCRdb's copy carries only in-frame clones and drops some. The table has fewer than 150,000 clones, 85% seen once. The sample originates from a study of blood T cell repertoires in COVID-19. The sample taken for sequencing was peripheral blood. This chain connects TRBV3-1 (or the pseudogene TRBV3-2) to TRBJ2-3, with 8 bases matching TRBD2. The origin of this receptor is a human donor in a cohort sampled during active COVID-19. CDR3 in DNA: TGTGCCAGCAGCCAAGGGAGCGGGGGCCCTAGCACAGATACGCAGTATTTT. Its translation: CASSQGSGGPSTDTQYF.